The 28 T cell receptor beta chains reported below all come from one sample, sequenced in a study of blood T cell repertoires in COVID-19. Some clones are missing from TCRdb's copy, which holds only in-frame ones; the method was immunoSEQ multiplex PCR. The sample includes 95,000 to 110,000 clones, about 80% seen only once; the top ten take around 4.4%. The sequencing sample was made of peripheral blood. The receptors originated from a man in his sixties or seventies with acute or convalescent COVID-19.

This clone was counted once. The chain links TRBV7-8 to TRBJ1-4, with a tentative D call TRBD1 (5 bases). Germline CDR1 is SGHVS and CDR2 is FQNEAQ. V lost 1 base, J lost 7 bases, and 16 bases lay in between. The CDR3 spans 16 residues. The CDR3 reads CASSLGPGESVEKLFF. CDR3 nucleotides: TGTGCCAGCAGCTTAGGGCCGGGGGAAAGTGTTGAAAAACTGTTTTTT.

The chain is built from TRBV4-3 and TRBJ1-4; D is perhaps TRBD1 (5 bases). The V end lost 0 bases, the J end lost 5 bases, and 10 bases lay between the germline ends. The CDR3 is 15 amino acids. In germline, CDR1 is LGHNA, CDR2 YSLEER. CDR3 in amino acids: CASSQEEGFNEKLFF. In DNA, the CDR3 is TGCGCCAGCAGCCAAGAGGAGGGGTTCAATGAAAAACTGTTTTTT.

In this sample, this clone turned up once. This chain connects TRBV3-1 (or the pseudogene TRBV3-2) to TRBJ1-1; possible D gene TRBD1, 6 bases. With 7 bases removed from V and 0 bases from J, the gap between germline ends came to 15 bases. The CDR3 extends over 15 amino acids. CDR1 is LGHDT and CDR2 is YNNKEL in the germline V gene (reference sequence). The DNA for the CDR3 is TGTGCCAGCACGAACAGGGCAGGGGTGAACACTGAAGCTTTCTTT. Its translation is CASTNRAGVNTEAFF.

About this clone: The same CDR3 is also encoded by other DNA sequences in this sample. The chain couples TRBV7-9 to TRBJ2-5; 7 bases are a match to TRBD1. The length of the CDR3 is 13 residues. Trimming at V came to 5 bases and at J to 3 bases, leaving 3 bases not matched to a gene. Germline CDR1 SEHNR, CDR2 FQNEAQ (reference sequence). DNA for the CDR3: TGTGCCAGCAGCCGGGACAGTGAAGAGACCCAGTACTTC. This codes for CASSRDSEETQYF.

J is TRBJ2-5 and V is TRBV7-9, with 7 bases aligning to TRBD1. The CDR3 is 16 amino acids. V shed 5 bases, J shed 2 bases, and the junction held 11 bases outside the gene matches. Germline V gene sequence: CDR1 SEHNR, CDR2 FQNEAQ (reference sequence). The CDR3 loop is CASSPTLGTVQETQYF. CDR3 nucleotides: TGTGCCAGCAGCCCGACGTTGGGGACAGTTCAAGAGACCCAGTACTTC.

The V call is TRBV6-5, the J call TRBJ1-5; a possible D gene is TRBD1 (5 bases). Germline V lookup: CDR1 MNHEY, CDR2 SVGAGI. V was clipped by 4 bases and J by 5 bases, with 9 bases between them. There are 13 residues in the CDR3. In DNA, the CDR3 is TGTGCCAGCAGTTCCCAAGGGGATCAGCCCCAGCATTTT. Translation gives CASSSQGDQPQHF.

The gene calls are TRBV19 and TRBJ2-7; a weak D match, TRBD2 (7 bases). Looked up from germline, CDR1 is LNHDA and CDR2 is SQIVND (reference sequence). Trimming cost V 1 base and J 2 bases, with 9 bases left between them. The length of the CDR3 is 14 residues. CDR3 sequence reads: CASSIGGGTYEQYF. CDR3 in DNA: TGTGCCAGTAGTATAGGGGGGGGCACCTACGAGCAGTACTTC.

The V gene is TRBV7-9, the J gene TRBJ1-5, with D hard to call. The CDR3 spans 14 residues. Germline CDR1 reads SEHNR; CDR2 reads FQNEAQ (reference sequence). V lost 5 bases to trimming and J lost 4 bases, with 12 bases between them. For the CDR3, the DNA is TGTGCCAGCAGCGGAGTCAGCTTAAATCAGCCCCAGCATTTT. This gives the protein CASSGVSLNQPQHF.

The chain has TRBV19 and TRBJ2-1; TRBD2 matches 10 bases. The CDR3 contains 15 residues. The V segment lost 4 bases and the J segment 7 bases; nucleotides outside the gene matches: 7. Germline CDR1 LNHDA, CDR2 SQIVND (reference sequence). DNA of the CDR3: TGTGCCAGTAGTACAAGCGGGGGGGCCTGGAATGAGCAGTTCTTC. Amino acids: CASSTSGGAWNEQFF.

V usage is TRBV6-6 and J usage is TRBJ1-1, with D maybe TRBD1 (6 bases). V was clipped by 6 bases and J by 1 base, with 12 bases between them. The CDR3 extends over 14 amino acids. Germline values: CDR1 MNHNY, CDR2 SVGAGI (reference sequence). For the CDR3, the DNA is TGTGCCAGCAGCCTCGGACAGAGGAACACTGAAGCTTTCTTT. It codes for CASSLGQRNTEAFF.

V and J are TRBV18 and TRBJ2-3, with D possibly being TRBD1 (6 bases). Trimming pared 4 bases from V and 1 base from J, leaving 9 bases between. This CDR3 has 14 amino acids. Germline lookup yields CDR1 KGHSH and CDR2 LQKENI. The chain's CDR3 is CASSRTVGTDTQYF. The CDR3 bases are TGTGCCAGCTCACGGACAGTCGGCACAGATACGCAGTATTTT. The entire variable domain, with the rest obtained from reference TRBV18 and TRBJ2-3, is as follows: NAGVMQNPRHLVRRRGQEARLRCSPMKGHSHVYWYRQLPEEGLKFMVYLQKENIIDESGMPKERFSAEFPKEGPSILRIQQVVRGDSAAYFCASSRTVGTDTQYFGPGTRLTVL.

V is TRBV19 and J is TRBJ1-5, with 7 bases matching TRBD1. This CDR3 comprises 14 residues. The germline V gene has CDR1 LNHDA and CDR2 SQIVND (reference sequence). With V trimmed by 4 bases and J by 5 bases, 5 bases remained unmatched. In DNA form, the CDR3 reads TGTGCCAGTAGTAACCCAGGGGGTCATCAGCCCCAGCATTTT. This gives the protein CASSNPGGHQPQHF. The variable domain in full, completed from reference TRBV19 and TRBJ1-5, reads DGGITQSPKYLFRKEGQNVTLSCEQNLNHDAMYWYRQDPGQGLRLIYYSQIVNDFQKGDIAEGYSVSREKKESFPLTVTSAQKNPTAFYLCASSNPGGHQPQHFGDGTRLSIL.

This clone was seen just once. Here the CDR3 DNA reads TGTGCCAGCAGTGACTCGAAGAGCGCTAACTATGGCTACACCTTC. It translates to CASSDSKSANYGYTF. The chain carries TRBV6-4 and TRBJ1-2; no definite D call. The ends were cut back, 0 bases at V and 0 bases at J, with 8 bases in the middle. CDR3 length equals 15 residues. The germline CDR1 and CDR2 sequences are MRHNA and SNTAGT.

The gene calls are TRBV6-1 and TRBJ1-2, with TRBD1 as a possible D gene (5 bases). CDR1 and CDR2 (germline): MNHNS, SASEGT. With 1 base removed from V and 7 bases from J, the gap between germline ends came to 16 bases. The CDR3 has 15 residues. The CDR3 nucleotides read TGTGCCAGCAGTGAAGTGTCGGCAGGACAACGTGGCTACACCTTC. This translates into CASSEVSAGQRGYTF.

A single count supports this clone. The chain has TRBV5-1 and TRBJ1-4; 7 bases are a match to TRBD1. Germline CDR1 reads SGHRS; CDR2 reads YFSETQ. The J segment lost 3 bases and the V segment lost 2 bases, leaving 10 bases of the junction unmatched. This CDR3 spans 17 amino acids. The CDR3 region is CASSLGRGLRANEKLFF. CDR3 nucleotides: TGCGCCAGCAGCTTAGGCAGGGGGTTAAGAGCTAATGAAAAACTGTTTTTT.

The chain uses TRBV13 and TRBJ2-3; TRBD2 aligns across 8 bases. This CDR3 region has 15 residues. CDR1 is PRHDT, CDR2 FYEKMQ, per germline (reference sequence). Trimming removed 3 bases from V and 7 bases from J; junction bases left unmatched: 9. CDR3 DNA sequence: TGTGCCAGCAGCTTGGACCCCGGGGGGGGTAATACGCAGTATTTT. Its translation: CASSLDPGGGNTQYF.

The rearrangement uses TRBV7-2 and TRBJ1-2, with D tentatively TRBD1 (5 bases). CDR1 is SGHTA, CDR2 FQGNSA, per germline. The CDR3 consists of 15 residues. V was trimmed by 1 base and J by 8 bases, leaving 17 bases between them. The CDR3 region is CASSLVEGRGRGYTF. CDR3 DNA sequence: TGTGCCAGCAGCTTAGTTGAGGGGCGCGGGAGAGGCTACACCTTC.

The CDR3 protein is CASSLTQGTNYGYTF. The CDR3, as DNA: TGTGCCAGCAGTTTGACACAGGGGACAAACTATGGCTACACCTTC. The chain is built from TRBV6-6 and TRBJ1-2; TRBD1 matches 7 bases. With 4 bases clipped from V and 2 bases from J, the junction kept 7 bases outside the gene matches. The CDR3 spans 15 residues. CDR1 is MNHNY and CDR2 is SVGAGI in the germline V gene (reference sequence).

The chain employs TRBV6-5 and TRBJ2-1; TRBD1 matches at 7 bases. The CDR3 covers 13 residues. The germline V gene encodes CDR1 MNHEY and CDR2 SVGAGI. Losses at the gene ends were 4 bases for V and 8 bases for J; bases not matched to a gene: 5. Here the CDR3 reads CASSFHRGDEQFF. As DNA, the CDR3 is TGTGCCAGCAGTTTCCACAGGGGCGATGAGCAGTTCTTC.

The chain couples TRBV5-1 to TRBJ1-5; possible D gene TRBD1, 5 bases. The CDR3 is 14 residues long. With 4 bases removed from V and 6 bases from J, the gap between germline ends came to 14 bases. Germline values: CDR1 SGHRS, CDR2 YFSETQ. CDR3 region: CASSRSGGGQPQHF. In nucleotides, the CDR3 is TGCGCCAGCAGCCGTAGTGGGGGGGGTCAGCCCCAGCATTTT. Together with reference TRBV5-1 and TRBJ1-5, the CDR3 gives the full variable domain: KAGVTQTPRYLIKTRGQQVTLSCSPISGHRSVSWYQQTPGQGLQFLFEYFSETQRNKGNFPGRFSGRQFSNSRSEMNVSTLELGDSALYLCASSRSGGGQPQHFGDGTRLSIL.

Points on this clone: Within the sample, other DNA sequences also encode this same CDR3. V is TRBV19 and J is TRBJ2-6, with 10 bases lining up with TRBD1. Germline values: CDR1 LNHDA, CDR2 SQIVND (reference sequence). The CDR3 spans 16 residues. Germline trimming cut 7 bases from V and 4 bases from J; bases unmatched to any gene: 7. CDR3 nucleotide sequence: TGTGCCAGTACCTCCGGGACAGGGGCCGGGGCCAACGTCCTGACTTTC. Its protein is CASTSGTGAGANVLTF.

The chain employs TRBV5-1 and TRBJ2-7, with TRBD2 matching 10 bases. The J segment lost 7 bases and the V segment lost 4 bases, leaving 11 bases of the junction unmatched. This CDR3 has 15 amino acids. Germline loops: CDR1 SGHRS, CDR2 YFSETQ. Here the CDR3 DNA reads TGCGCCAGCAGCCGAAGCGGGGGGGCGCCTAGTGAGCAGTACTTC. It encodes CASSRSGGAPSEQYF. Looking up the rest from reference TRBV5-1 and TRBJ2-7 gives the full variable domain: KAGVTQTPRYLIKTRGQQVTLSCSPISGHRSVSWYQQTPGQGLQFLFEYFSETQRNKGNFPGRFSGRQFSNSRSEMNVSTLELGDSALYLCASSRSGGAPSEQYFGPGTRLTVT.

The chain combines TRBV2 with TRBJ1-1; D unclear. V lost 0 bases to trimming and J lost 0 bases, with 5 bases between them. The germline V gene has CDR1 SNHLY and CDR2 FYNNEI. The CDR3 spans 14 residues. The CDR3 loop reads CASSEARVNTEAFF. The CDR3 DNA reads TGTGCCAGCAGTGAAGCGCGGGTGAACACTGAAGCTTTCTTT.

This chain connects TRBV25-1 to TRBJ2-1, with D tentatively TRBD1 (7 bases). Deletions cut 0 bases from V and 5 bases from J, with 14 bases between. CDR1 and CDR2 from the germline V gene are MGHDK and SYGVNS. The CDR3 runs to 16 residues. For the CDR3, the DNA is TGTGCCAGCAGTGAATATGTCGGGGGACAGCACAATGAGCAGTTCTTC. This translates into CASSEYVGGQHNEQFF.

V usage is TRBV7-2 and J usage is TRBJ2-2, with TRBD1 matching over 8 bases. The V gene end was trimmed by 5 bases and the J gene end by 0 bases; junction bases not matched to a gene: 2. The CDR3 spans 15 residues. CDR1 SGHTA and CDR2 FQGNSA come from the germline V gene. CDR3 residues: CASSPDRANTGELFF. The CDR3 coding sequence is TGTGCCAGCAGCCCGGACAGGGCGAACACCGGGGAGCTGTTTTTT.

The rearrangement links TRBV6-1 to TRBJ2-1, with 14 nucleotides matching TRBD2. The CDR3 length is 17 residues. Germline values: CDR1 MNHNS, CDR2 SASEGT. J lost 8 bases, V lost 0 bases, and 6 bases had no gene match. CDR3 loop: CASSEAPGLAGVHEQFF. The CDR3 DNA sequence: TGTGCCAGCAGTGAAGCGCCGGGACTAGCGGGGGTCCATGAGCAGTTCTTC.

This sequence joins TRBV5-5 and TRBJ1-4; a possible D gene is TRBD1 (6 bases). Germline CDR1 SGHKS, CDR2 YYEKEE (reference sequence). The CDR3 has 15 residues. V lost 6 bases and J 0 bases, leaving 12 bases between the germline ends. The CDR3 DNA is TGTGCCAGCAAGCCCCAGGGGCCAACTAATGAAAAACTGTTTTTT. Translated: CASKPQGPTNEKLFF. Drawing the rest from reference TRBV5-5 and TRBJ1-4, the complete variable domain is DAGVTQSPTHLIKTRGQQVTLRCSPISGHKSVSWYQQVLGQGPQFIFQYYEKEERGRGNFPDRFSARQFPNYSSELNVNALLLGDSALYLCASKPQGPTNEKLFFGSGTQLSVL.

This rearrangement joins TRBV27 to TRBJ1-4, with 7 bases aligning to TRBD1. The CDR3 length is 14 residues. The J segment lost 7 bases and the V segment lost 5 bases, leaving 7 bases of the junction unmatched. Germline CDR1 reads MNHEY; CDR2 reads SMNVEV (reference sequence). As DNA, the CDR3 is TGTGCCAGCAGTCCAACAGGGGTGGGTGAAAAACTGTTTTTT. Translated: CASSPTGVGEKLFF.